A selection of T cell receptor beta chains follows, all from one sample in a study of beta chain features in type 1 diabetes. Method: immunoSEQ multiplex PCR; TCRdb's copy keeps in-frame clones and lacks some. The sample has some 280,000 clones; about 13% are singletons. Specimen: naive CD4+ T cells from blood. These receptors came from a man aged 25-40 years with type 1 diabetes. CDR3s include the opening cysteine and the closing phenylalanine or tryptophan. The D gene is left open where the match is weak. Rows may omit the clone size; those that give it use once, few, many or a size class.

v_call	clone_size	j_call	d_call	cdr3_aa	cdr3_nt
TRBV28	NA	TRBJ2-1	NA	CASLSGDRSYNEQFF	TGTGCCAGCCTTTCAGGGGATAGATCCTACAATGAGCAGTTCTTC
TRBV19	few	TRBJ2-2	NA	CASPRYYTGELFF	TGTGCCAGCCCGAGATACTACACCGGGGAGCTGTTTTTT
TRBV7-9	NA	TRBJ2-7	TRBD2	CASSSLLAGELYF	TGTGCCAGCAGCAGCCTCCTAGCGGGAGAGTTGTACTTC
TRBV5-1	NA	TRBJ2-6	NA	CASSLSWVRSGANVLTF	TGCGCCAGCAGCTTGAGCTGGGTGCGGTCTGGGGCCAACGTCCTGACTTTC
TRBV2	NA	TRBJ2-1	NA	CASSERSGYNEQFF	TGTGCCAGCAGTGAACGGTCAGGGTACAATGAGCAGTTCTTC
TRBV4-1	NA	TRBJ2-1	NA	CASSQDQGAGRYNEQFF	TGCGCCAGCAGCCAAGATCAAGGAGCGGGCCGCTACAATGAGCAGTTCTTC
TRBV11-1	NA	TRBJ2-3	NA	CASSLDRNTQYF	TGTGCCAGCAGCTTAGACAGAAATACGCAGTATTTT
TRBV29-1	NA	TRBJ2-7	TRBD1	CSVRQGSYEQYF	TGCAGCGTTAGACAGGGTAGCTACGAGCAGTACTTC
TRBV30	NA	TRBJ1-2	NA	CAVRGADDYYGYTF	TGTGCGGTCCGCGGGGCAGACGATTACTATGGCTACACCTTC
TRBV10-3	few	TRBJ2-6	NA	CAISESGRASASGANVLTF	TGTGCCATCAGTGAGTCAGGGCGGGCGTCCGCTTCTGGGGCCAACGTCCTGACTTTC
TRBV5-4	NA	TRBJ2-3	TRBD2	CASSPYKAGADTQYF	TGTGCCAGCAGCCCCTATAAAGCGGGAGCAGATACGCAGTATTTT
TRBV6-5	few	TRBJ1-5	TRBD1	CASSARTGEKPQHF	TGTGCCAGCAGTGCACGGACAGGGGAGAAGCCCCAGCATTTT
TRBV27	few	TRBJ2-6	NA	CASRRRGMGFSGANVLTF	TGTGCCAGCAGGCGCCGGGGAATGGGGTTCTCTGGGGCCAACGTCCTGACTTTC
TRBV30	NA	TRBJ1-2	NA	CASGDTLKSYTF	TGTGCCAGCGGGGACACCTTAAAGAGCTACACCTTC
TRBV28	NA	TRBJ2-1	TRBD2	CASSSAQAGGPHEQFF	TGTGCCAGCAGTTCCGCCCAAGCGGGAGGGCCACATGAGCAGTTCTTC
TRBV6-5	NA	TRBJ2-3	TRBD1	CASSSQGAAHDTQYF	TGTGCCAGCAGTTCCCAGGGGGCGGCCCACGATACGCAGTATTTT
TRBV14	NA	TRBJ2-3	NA	CASSHPGFGGSQYF	TGTGCCAGCAGCCATCCAGGATTCGGGGGATCGCAGTATTTT
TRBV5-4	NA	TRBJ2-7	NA	CASSPMSGEYEQYF	TGTGCCAGCAGCCCGATGTCAGGGGAATACGAGCAGTACTTC
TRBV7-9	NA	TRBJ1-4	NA	CASSADSLNEKLFF	TGTGCCAGCAGCGCGGACAGTCTTAATGAAAAACTGTTTTTT
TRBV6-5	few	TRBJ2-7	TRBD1	CASSGQGSPLTEQYF	TGTGCCAGCAGTGGACAGGGGTCCCCTTTGACGGAGCAGTACTTC
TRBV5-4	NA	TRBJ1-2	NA	CASSPDSNYGYTF	TGTGCCAGCAGCCCCGACAGTAACTATGGCTACACCTTC
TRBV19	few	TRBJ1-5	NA	CASSPRTANQPQHF	TGTGCCAGTAGCCCGAGGACAGCCAATCAGCCCCAGCATTTT
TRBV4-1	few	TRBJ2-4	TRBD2	CASRALAERKNIQYF	TGCGCCAGCAGGGCGCTAGCGGAACGCAAAAACATTCAGTACTTC
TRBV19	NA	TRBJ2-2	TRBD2	CASIGRAGTGELFF	TGTGCCAGTATCGGGAGGGCGGGCACCGGGGAGCTGTTTTTT
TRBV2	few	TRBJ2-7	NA	CASSENRSSYEQYF	TGTGCCAGCAGTGAAAACCGGAGCTCCTACGAGCAGTACTTC
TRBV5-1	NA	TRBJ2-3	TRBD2	CASSRTGLSGSEDTQYF	TGCGCCAGCAGCCGGACGGGACTTAGCGGGAGTGAAGATACGCAGTATTTT
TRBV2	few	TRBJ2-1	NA	CASRAERAYNEQFF	TGTGCCAGCAGGGCGGAGAGGGCCTACAATGAGCAGTTCTTC
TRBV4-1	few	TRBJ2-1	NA	CASSHQQGYNEQFF	TGCGCCAGCAGCCACCAACAGGGATACAATGAGCAGTTCTTC
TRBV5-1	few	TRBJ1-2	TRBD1	CASSGTDSRIGYTF	TGCGCCAGCTCCGGGACAGATAGCCGTATTGGCTACACCTTC
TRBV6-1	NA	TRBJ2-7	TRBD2	CASSGTSYSYEQYF	TGTGCCAGCAGCGGGACTAGCTACTCCTACGAGCAGTACTTC
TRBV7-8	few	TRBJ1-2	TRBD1	CASSLGQGEGYTF	TGTGCCAGCAGCTTAGGACAGGGCGAAGGCTACACCTTC
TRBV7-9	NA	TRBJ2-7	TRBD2	CASSALAGVYEQYF	TGTGCCAGCAGCGCCTTAGCGGGGGTCTACGAGCAGTACTTC
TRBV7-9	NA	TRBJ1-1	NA	CASSPVWGGTEAFF	TGTGCCAGCAGCCCGGTGTGGGGGGGCACTGAAGCTTTCTTT
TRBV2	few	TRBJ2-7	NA	CASSAPYEQYF	TGTGCCAGCAGTGCTCCCTACGAGCAGTACTTC
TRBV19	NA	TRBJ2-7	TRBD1	CASRRQGAEMKQGEQYF	TGTGCCAGTAGACGCCAGGGGGCCGAAATGAAACAAGGCGAGCAGTACTTC
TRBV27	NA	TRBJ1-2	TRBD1	CASSFRDRGGYTF	TGTGCCAGCAGTTTCCGGGACAGGGGCGGCTACACCTTC
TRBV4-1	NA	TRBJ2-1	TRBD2	CASSQALAVYNEQFF	TGCGCCAGCAGCCAAGCACTAGCGGTCTACAATGAGCAGTTCTTC
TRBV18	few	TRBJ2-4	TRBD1	CASSPPGQVDIQYF	TGTGCCAGCTCACCACCGGGACAGGTCGACATTCAGTACTTC
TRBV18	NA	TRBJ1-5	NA	CASSPRTSSNQPQHF	TGTGCCAGCTCACCTAGGACATCCAGCAATCAGCCCCAGCATTTT
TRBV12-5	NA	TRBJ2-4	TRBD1	CASGFGDRDKNIQYF	TGTGCTAGTGGTTTCGGGGACAGGGACAAAAACATTCAGTACTTC
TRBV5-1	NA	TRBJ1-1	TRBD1	CASSRDSRDTEAFF	TGCGCCAGCAGCCGGGACAGCCGAGACACTGAAGCTTTCTTT
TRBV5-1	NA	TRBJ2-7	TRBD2	CASSSTPATAGGAYEQYF	TGCGCCAGCAGCTCGACACCCGCGACAGCGGGAGGAGCCTACGAGCAGTACTTC
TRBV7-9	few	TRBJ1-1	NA	CASSLGQALTEAFF	TGTGCCAGCAGCTTAGGGCAGGCCCTTACTGAAGCTTTCTTT
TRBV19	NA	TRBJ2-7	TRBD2	CASTPGLAGHYEQYF	TGTGCCAGTACCCCAGGACTAGCGGGGCACTACGAGCAGTACTTC
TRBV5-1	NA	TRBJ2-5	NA	CASSSTAQETQYF	TGCGCCAGCAGCTCGACAGCCCAAGAGACCCAGTACTTC
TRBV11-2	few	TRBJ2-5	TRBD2	CASRPGGSQETQYF	TGTGCCAGCAGACCCGGGGGGTCACAAGAGACCCAGTACTTC
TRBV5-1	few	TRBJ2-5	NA	CASSLVGGIETQYF	TGCGCCAGCAGCTTGGTCGGCGGAATAGAGACCCAGTACTTC
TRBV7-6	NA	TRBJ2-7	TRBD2	CASSLGVLAGVGYEQYF	TGTGCCAGCAGCTTAGGAGTTCTAGCGGGAGTTGGGTACGAGCAGTACTTC
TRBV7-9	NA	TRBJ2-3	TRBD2	CASSSRTSGIDTQYF	TGTGCCAGCAGCTCGCGGACTAGCGGGATTGATACGCAGTATTTT
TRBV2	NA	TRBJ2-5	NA	CASRQGLGEETQYF	TGTGCCAGCAGGCAGGGGCTAGGTGAAGAGACCCAGTACTTC
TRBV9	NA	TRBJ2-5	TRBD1	CASSRTGERETQYF	TGTGCCAGCAGTCGGACAGGGGAGAGGGAGACCCAGTACTTC
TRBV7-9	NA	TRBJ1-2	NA	CASSLSTGTGYGYTF	TGTGCCAGCAGCCTATCAACAGGGACCGGGTATGGCTACACCTTC
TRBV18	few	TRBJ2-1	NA	CATIQGTTYNEQFF	TGTGCCACCATTCAGGGGACAACCTACAATGAGCAGTTCTTC
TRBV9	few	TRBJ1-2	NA	CASSGPPGSNYGYTF	TGTGCCAGCAGCGGGCCCCCGGGATCCAACTATGGCTACACCTTC
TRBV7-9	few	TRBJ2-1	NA	CASSRPLRGLRSYNEQFF	TGTGCCAGCAGCCGGCCCCTCCGAGGACTCAGATCCTACAATGAGCAGTTCTTC
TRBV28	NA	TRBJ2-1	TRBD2	CASSLGGRAANEQFF	TGTGCCAGCAGTTTAGGCGGGAGGGCCGCCAATGAGCAGTTCTTC